Below, 28 T cell receptor beta chains from the same sample are listed, as sequenced in a study of siplizumab effects on memory and regulatory T cells. Produced via immunoSEQ multiplex PCR; TCRdb's table is partial and in-frame only. This table has 95,000 to 100,000 clones, around nine tenths appearing once. The sequencing input was non-Treg CD4+ T cells sorted from blood. The receptors here all came from a human donor in good health.

This chain uses TRBV2 with TRBJ1-1; 7 bases align to TRBD1. Trimming took 6 bases from V and 1 from J; bases not matched to a gene: 8. Germline CDR1 is SNHLY and CDR2 is FYNNEI. This CDR3 comprises 15 residues. This CDR3 reads CASSAKGAANTEAFF. The CDR3 coding sequence is TGTGCCAGCAGCGCGAAGGGGGCGGCGAACACTGAAGCTTTCTTT.

This chain joins TRBV7-3 and TRBJ2-3; D perhaps matches TRBD1 (6 bases). This CDR3 spans 12 amino acids. Germline V CDR1 and CDR2: SGHTA, FQGTGA. The ends were cut back, 5 bases at V and 5 bases at J, with 8 bases in the middle. The CDR3 nucleotides read TGTGCCAGCAGCATGGACAGAGATACGCAGTATTTT. Translating gives CASSMDRDTQYF.

The genes are TRBV12-5 and TRBJ2-5, with 9 bases fitting TRBD2. Per germline, CDR1 LGHNT and CDR2 FRNRAP. V lost 2 bases to trimming and J lost 1 base; unmatched junction nucleotides: 5. This CDR3 spans 16 amino acids. The DNA of the CDR3 is TGTGCTAGTGGTTTGACATCGACTAGCGGCCAAGAGACCCAGTACTTC. This translates into CASGLTSTSGQETQYF.

This rearrangement joins TRBV7-8 to TRBJ1-1, with 7 bases aligning to TRBD1. The V gene's germline CDR1 is SGHVS and CDR2 FQNEAQ. This CDR3 contains 14 residues. V shed 5 bases, J shed 7 bases, and the junction held 10 bases outside the gene matches. The CDR3 sequence is CASSPQGGTIEAFF. DNA of the CDR3: TGTGCCAGCAGCCCTCAGGGGGGAACCATTGAAGCTTTCTTT.

The V call is TRBV6-6, the J call TRBJ2-3; D is unclear. The CDR3 covers 15 residues. The V end was cut by 2 bases, the J end by 2 bases, with 11 bases between. Germline CDR1 and CDR2: MNHNY and SVGAGI (reference sequence). The CDR3 coding sequence is TGTGCCAGCAGTTACCCTCGCGCCAACACAGATACGCAGTATTTT. Protein product: CASSYPRANTDTQYF.

The chain is built from TRBV7-9 and TRBJ2-5; 12 nucleotides agree with TRBD1. The CDR3 is 17 amino acids. Unmatched junction bases numbered 11, after V lost 4 bases and J lost 5 bases. Germline V gene sequence: CDR1 SEHNR, CDR2 FQNEAQ (reference sequence). CDR3 DNA: TGTGCCAGCAGCTCCTCAAGGGACAGGGGGCGGCGGGAGACCCAGTACTTC. Translated, it gives CASSSSRDRGRRETQYF.

V is TRBV4-2 and J is TRBJ1-3, with TRBD1 as a possible D gene (5 bases). Per germline, CDR1 LGHNA and CDR2 YNFKEQ. Trimming removed 0 bases at V and 0 bases at J, with 12 bases between. The CDR3 covers 17 residues. CDR3: CASSQDGDFYSGNTIYF. DNA for the CDR3: TGTGCCAGCAGCCAAGATGGGGACTTCTACTCTGGAAACACCATATATTTT.

V usage is TRBV9 and J usage is TRBJ2-2, with no clear D. CDR3 length: 17 residues. V was pared by 2 bases and J by 6 bases, with 20 bases between. CDR1 and CDR2 (germline): SGDLS, YYNGEE. This CDR3 is CASSVKPGFETPGELFF. CDR3 nucleotide sequence: TGTGCCAGCAGCGTGAAGCCTGGTTTCGAGACCCCCGGGGAGCTGTTTTTT. Full variable domain (missing parts from reference TRBV9 and TRBJ2-2): DSGVTQTPKHLITATGQRVTLRCSPRSGDLSVYWYQQSLDQGLQFLIQYYNGEERAKGNILERFSAQQFPDLHSELNLSSLELGDSALYFCASSVKPGFETPGELFFGEGSRLTVL.

This chain joins TRBV28 and TRBJ2-5; 12 nucleotides line up with TRBD2. The germline V gene encodes CDR1 MDHEN and CDR2 SYDVKM. Losses at the gene ends were 2 bases for V and 2 bases for J; bases not matched to a gene: 15. The CDR3 length is 20 residues. Written as DNA, the CDR3 is TGTGCCAGCAGTTTACCTTCCTTAATATCTAGCGGGAGGGGGCAAGAGACCCAGTACTTC. Its protein is CASSLPSLISSGRGQETQYF.

The V and J genes are TRBV6-1 and TRBJ1-1, with a tentative D call TRBD1 (6 bases). The CDR3 extends over 15 amino acids. Germline-derived CDR1 and CDR2 are MNHNS and SASEGT. With 0 bases removed from V and 11 bases from J, the gap between germline ends came to 19 bases. Here the CDR3 DNA reads TGTGCCAGCAGTGAAGCATCAGGGGTTTTATTTTATGCTTTCTTT. Translation gives CASSEASGVLFYAFF.

The chain carries TRBV30 and TRBJ2-4; a possible D gene is TRBD1 (5 bases). Trimming shortened V by 1 base and J by 7 bases, and 8 bases separated the two germline ends. CDR3 length: 12 residues. CDR1 is GTSNPN, CDR2 SVGIG, per germline (reference sequence). CDR3 DNA sequence: TGTGCCTGGAGTGCCTCAGGGAACATTCAGTACTTC. Its protein product is CAWSASGNIQYF.

The chain links TRBV19 to TRBJ2-4, with 9 bases identical to TRBD2. V was pared by 7 bases and J by 6 bases, with 4 bases of the junction left unmatched. This CDR3 spans 13 amino acids. CDR1 and CDR2 (germline): LNHDA, SQIVND (reference sequence). Here the CDR3 DNA reads TGTGCCAGTAACCCAGCGGGAGGAAACATTCAGTACTTC. It encodes CASNPAGGNIQYF.

The chain couples TRBV11-3 to TRBJ2-1; 10 positions agree with TRBD1. The ends lost 5 bases at V and 5 bases at J; junction bases unmatched: 3. This CDR3 is 14 amino acids long. From germline, CDR1 is SGHNT and CDR2 YENEEA. The CDR3 nucleotides are TGTGCCAGCAGCGGGGACAGGGGTCACAATGAGCAGTTCTTC. Its protein product is CASSGDRGHNEQFF.

The rearrangement joins TRBV5-1 to TRBJ1-4; D perhaps matches TRBD1 (6 bases). Deletions cut 4 bases from V and 7 bases from J, with 17 bases between. This CDR3 has 15 amino acids. Germline V gene lookup returns CDR1 SGHRS and CDR2 YFSETQ. The CDR3 protein is CASSQITGIAEKLFF. CDR3 in DNA: TGCGCCAGCAGCCAAATTACAGGGATAGCTGAAAAACTGTTTTTT. The full variable domain, its missing parts supplied by reference TRBV5-1 and TRBJ1-4, is KAGVTQTPRYLIKTRGQQVTLSCSPISGHRSVSWYQQTPGQGLQFLFEYFSETQRNKGNFPGRFSGRQFSNSRSEMNVSTLELGDSALYLCASSQITGIAEKLFFGSGTQLSVL.

This chain uses TRBV28 with TRBJ2-7; 10 bases agree with TRBD2. The CDR3 has 18 amino acids. The germline CDR1 and CDR2 sequences are MDHEN and SYDVKM. J was trimmed by 2 bases and V by 6 bases; bases with no gene match: 16. CDR3 sequence (DNA): TGTGCCAGCAGGCGGTCGGGGACTAGCGCGACCCTCGCCTACGAGCAGTACTTC. Translating it yields CASRRSGTSATLAYEQYF.

The CDR3 spells CASTPVRTYNSPLHF. Here the CDR3 DNA reads TGTGCCAGCACCCCCGTACGCACCTATAATTCACCCCTCCACTTT. The V call is TRBV6-5, the J call TRBJ1-6; D unclear. Germline loops: CDR1 MNHEY, CDR2 SVGAGI. This CDR3 spans 15 amino acids. Trimming pared 7 bases from V and 2 bases from J, leaving 12 bases between.

The chain uses TRBV9 and TRBJ1-6, with a possible D match to TRBD1 (5 bases). V was trimmed by 0 bases and J by 7 bases, leaving 11 bases between them. This CDR3 spans 15 amino acids. CDR1 is SGDLS, CDR2 YYNGEE, per germline. In nucleotides, the CDR3 is TGTGCCAGCAGCGTAGACGGGGCACGGAATTCACCCCTCCACTTT. Translation: CASSVDGARNSPLHF.

The gene calls are TRBV7-2 and TRBJ1-2; 8 nucleotides match TRBD1. CDR1 is SGHTA and CDR2 is FQGNSA in the germline V gene. There are 14 residues in the CDR3. Germline trimming cut 5 bases from V and 5 bases from J; bases unmatched to any gene: 7. The CDR3 sequence: CASSRGQGRYGYTF. CDR3 sequence (DNA): TGTGCCAGCAGCCGAGGACAGGGCCGATATGGCTACACCTTC.

The CDR3 loop is CASSKRVAGGGTDTQYF. The CDR3 DNA follows: TGTGCCAGCAGCAAAAGAGTAGCGGGAGGAGGCACAGATACGCAGTATTTT. The J gene is TRBJ2-3, the V gene TRBV11-2; TRBD2 matches 10 bases. The CDR3 is made up of 17 amino acids. With V trimmed by 5 bases and J by 1 base, 9 bases remained unmatched. CDR1 and CDR2 from the germline V gene are SGHAT and FQNNGV.

V usage is TRBV6-1 and J usage is TRBJ2-7, with 8 bases lining up with TRBD2. With 3 bases clipped from V and 3 bases from J, the junction kept 7 bases outside the gene matches. Germline assignment: CDR1 MNHNS and CDR2 SASEGT. CDR3 length: 15 residues. The CDR3, as DNA: TGTGCCAGCAGTGAGCCGTGGAGCGGGAGCTACGAGCAGTACTTC. Protein sequence: CASSEPWSGSYEQYF.

V is TRBV29-1 and J is TRBJ2-7; TRBD1 matches at 8 bases. CDR3 length equals 12 residues. J gave up 2 bases and V 6 bases, and 3 bases lay outside the gene matches. Germline CDR1 is SQVTM and CDR2 is ANQGSEA. CDR3 nucleotides: TGCAGCGTGAGGACAGGGCCCTACGAGCAGTACTTC. Encoded protein: CSVRTGPYEQYF.

The CDR3 sequence: CASSTEGAGGELFF. For the CDR3, the DNA is TGTGCCAGCAGCACAGAGGGGGCTGGCGGGGAGCTGTTTTTT. The chain joins TRBV4-2 to TRBJ2-2, with 7 bases lining up with TRBD1. The CDR3 is 14 amino acids. V lost 5 bases to trimming and J lost 7 bases; unmatched junction nucleotides: 7. CDR1 and CDR2 from the germline V gene are LGHNA and YNFKEQ.

The rearrangement joins TRBV7-9 to TRBJ1-5; 8 positions agree with TRBD1. The CDR3 is made up of 14 amino acids. Germline V gives CDR1 SEHNR, CDR2 FQNEAQ (reference sequence). Losses at the gene ends were 6 bases for V and 6 bases for J; bases not matched to a gene: 7. CDR3 sequence reads: CASSYGQGSQPQHF. CDR3 nucleotide sequence: TGTGCCAGCAGTTACGGACAGGGTTCTCAGCCCCAGCATTTT.

V gene TRBV19 combines with J gene TRBJ1-1, with D uncertain. The CDR3 is made up of 15 amino acids. The V end was cut by 1 base, the J end by 0 bases, with 9 bases between. In germline, CDR1 is LNHDA, CDR2 SQIVND (reference sequence). CDR3 loop: CASSIVGLMNTEAFF. CDR3 sequence (DNA): TGTGCCAGTAGTATAGTGGGCCTCATGAACACTGAAGCTTTCTTT.

This chain links TRBV19 with TRBJ2-4; D ambiguous. Per the germline V gene, CDR1 is LNHDA and CDR2 is SQIVND (reference sequence). This CDR3 contains 15 residues. V was pared by 3 bases and J by 0 bases, with 9 bases between. The CDR3, as DNA: TGTGCCAGTAGTATTTCAGACCTAGCCAAAAACATTCAGTACTTC. This encodes CASSISDLAKNIQYF.

The V gene is TRBV7-6, the J gene TRBJ2-3; D not resolved. With 5 bases removed from V and 0 bases from J, the gap between germline ends came to 15 bases. This CDR3 has 16 residues. CDR1 is SGHVS, CDR2 FNYEAQ, per germline. CDR3 nucleotide sequence: TGTGCCAGCAGCCGAGACTTAAAAGCTAGCACAGATACGCAGTATTTT. Protein: CASSRDLKASTDTQYF.

This clone was seen more than once but under ten times. The rearrangement links TRBV30 to TRBJ1-5; no firm D call. V dropped 0 bases and J dropped 4 bases, with 10 bases sitting between them. The CDR3 contains 14 residues. Germline V gene lookup returns CDR1 GTSNPN and CDR2 SVGIG (reference sequence). The CDR3, as DNA: TGTGCCTGGAGTGTACTGTTAAGGAATCAGCCCCAGCATTTT. It yields the protein CAWSVLLRNQPQHF. The full variable domain, rest sourced from reference TRBV30 and TRBJ1-5, is SQTIHQWPATLVQPVGSPLSLECTVEGTSNPNLYWYRQAAGRGLQLLFYSVGIGQISSEVPQNLSASRPQDRQFILSSKKLLLSDSGFYLCAWSVLLRNQPQHFGDGTRLSIL.

The CDR3 loop reads CASASPTGSATQYF. DNA of the CDR3: TGTGCCAGCGCCTCTCCAACAGGGTCAGCGACCCAGTACTTC. The V call is TRBV25-1, the J call TRBJ2-5; weak D call: TRBD1 (6 bases). This CDR3 is 14 amino acids long. Germline V gene sequence: CDR1 MGHDK, CDR2 SYGVNS. V was shortened by 8 bases and J by 7 bases, with 20 bases between the two germline ends.